This T cell receptor (beta chain) was documented in a study of T cell changes during pregnancy in multiple sclerosis. Remarks on this clone: At one boundary the junction diverges from the germline segment, which might be a read error.

Per germline, CDR1 MDHEN and CDR2 SYDVKM. This CDR3 has 12 residues. Sequencing used immunoSEQ multiplex PCR; TCRdb keeps in-frame clones, though not all of them. Seen here are about 57,000 clones, around nine tenths observed once, and the top ten hold roughly 0.36%. The V and J genes are TRBV28 and TRBJ1-5; D gene ambiguous. Here the sequenced sample was CD4+ T cells from peripheral blood mononuclear cells, taken before pregnancy. The origin of this receptor is a female donor with multiple sclerosis, enrolled in a pregnancy study. The CDR3 loop reads CASIYPGKGADF. In DNA, the CDR3 is TGTGCCAGCATTTATCCGGGAAAGGGAGCAGATTTT. Looking up the rest from reference TRBV28 and TRBJ1-5 gives the full variable domain: DVKVTQSSRYLVKRTGEKVFLECVQDMDHENMFWYRQDPGLGLRLIYFSYDVKMKEKGDIPEGYSVSREKKERFSLILESASTNQTSMYLCASIYPGKGADFGDGTRLSIL.